The 8 T cell receptor beta chains listed next were all sequenced from one sample in a study of blood T cell repertoires in COVID-19. Generated by immunoSEQ multiplex PCR, the TCRdb table keeps only in-frame clones and is missing some. Of over 85,000 clones listed, over 60% were seen once; the top ten hold 16%. Sequencing input: peripheral blood. These receptors all stem from a woman aged 80 or older with active or convalescent COVID-19.

With respect to this clone: Other nucleotide sequences from this sample produce the same CDR3. The chain carries TRBV5-1 and TRBJ2-5; D gene ambiguous. CDR1 is SGHRS and CDR2 is YFSETQ in the germline V gene. V was shortened by 0 bases and J by 1 base, with 7 bases between the two germline ends. The CDR3 sequence is 14 residues long. This chain's CDR3 is CASSLGGTQETQYF. Here the CDR3 DNA reads TGCGCCAGCAGCTTGGGCGGAACCCAAGAGACCCAGTACTTC.

CDR3 coding DNA: TGTGCCAGCAGTGGCTTGAGCGGGAGTGCCTACAATGAGCAGTTCTTC. Translating gives CASSGLSGSAYNEQFF. This chain connects TRBV2 to TRBJ2-1; 8 bases fit TRBD2. This CDR3 is 16 amino acids long. V trimming: 4 bases; J trimming: 2 bases; junction bases outside the gene matches: 7. The germline V gene encodes CDR1 SNHLY and CDR2 FYNNEI.

This clone appeared a few times. The CDR3 DNA follows: TGTGCCAGCAGCCGGACAGGGCAAAAGACCCAGTACTTC. Its protein product is CASSRTGQKTQYF. This chain joins TRBV3-1 (or the pseudogene TRBV3-2) and TRBJ2-5, with TRBD1 matching over 8 bases. The trim removed 4 bases at V and 6 bases at J, leaving 4 bases unmatched. The CDR3 spans 13 residues. The V gene's germline CDR1 is LGHDT and CDR2 YNNKEL (reference sequence).

This clone was seen a handful of times. CDR3: CASISGSTAEAFF. Written as DNA, the CDR3 is TGTGCCAGCATCTCGGGTTCGACAGCTGAAGCTTTCTTT. The J gene is TRBJ1-1, the V gene TRBV28, with D maybe TRBD1 (5 bases). The germline gives CDR1 MDHEN, CDR2 SYDVKM. With 7 bases removed from V and 6 bases from J, the gap between germline ends came to 15 bases. This CDR3 contains 13 residues.

The CDR3 region has the DNA TGTGCCAGCAGCCCGCGGGTGGCGGGGAGCACAGATACGCAGTATTTT. Its protein is CASSPRVAGSTDTQYF. V usage is TRBV4-2 and J usage is TRBJ2-3, with D tentatively TRBD2 (6 bases). CDR3 length: 16 amino acids. Germline CDR1 reads LGHNA; CDR2 reads YNFKEQ. Trimming left V 4 bases short and J 0 bases short, with 14 bases between.

The chain combines TRBV9 with TRBJ1-4; D gene ambiguous. There are 13 residues in the CDR3. Germline V gives CDR1 SGDLS, CDR2 YYNGEE. Trimming took 2 bases from V and 8 from J, leaving 10 bases between them. The CDR3 region has the DNA TGTGCCAGCAGCGTCCCCGGTTCCGAAAAACTGTTTTTT. Its protein product is CASSVPGSEKLFF.

V and J are TRBV19 and TRBJ1-6, with 9 nucleotides matching TRBD1. Trimming removed 6 bases from V and 6 bases from J; junction bases left unmatched: 3. Per germline, CDR1 LNHDA and CDR2 SQIVND (reference sequence). The CDR3 contains 14 residues. CDR3 in DNA: TGTGCCAGTAGCCTGACAGGGGGTAATTCACCCCTCCACTTT. It yields the protein CASSLTGGNSPLHF.

The J gene is TRBJ1-2, the V gene TRBV12-3 or TRBV12-4; D unclear. The CDR3 is made up of 13 amino acids. The V end was cut by 2 bases, the J end by 1 base, with 5 bases between. The CDR3 nucleotides read TGTGCCAGCAGTTTATTTAATAACTATGGCTACACCTTC. It specifies CASSLFNNYGYTF.